This note documents a single T cell receptor beta chain sequence. Its antigen is unidentified. The sample comes from a study of somatic mutations in cytotoxic T cells in rheumatoid arthritis. Notes on the study in general: A slight TRBV07 underrepresentation in rheumatoid arthritis patients was reported without multiple-comparison adjustment. The study found CD8+ clonality increased with age in rheumatoid arthritis patients, not healthy controls.

Per germline, CDR1 SGHDN and CDR2 FVKESK. V lost 1 base and J 0 bases, leaving 16 bases between the germline ends. CDR3 length equals 17 residues. Measured with immunoSEQ multiplex PCR; TCRdb has only the in-frame clones, and not every one. The sample lists some 35,000 clones; 70% to 85% were seen once. The chain combines TRBV14 with TRBJ2-7; maybe TRBD2 (6 bases). The sequencing input was CD8+ T cells sorted from blood. The TCR was taken from a man in his forties or fifties in good health. The CDR3 DNA follows: TGTGCCAGCAGCCAAGCCCTTAGCGGCCGGAGCTCCTACGAGCAGTACTTC. Translating gives CASSQALSGRSSYEQYF.